The 22 T cell receptor beta chains in this list originate from one sample, sequenced in a study of PD-1 blockade in classical Hodgkin lymphoma. The table came from immunoSEQ multiplex PCR; TCRdb's copy has only in-frame clones and leaves some out. This sample has 3,500 to 5,500 clones, with around three fifths found just once. Each and every patient relapsed after autologous stem cell transplantation, and patients got differing brentuximab vedotin exposure. Sequenced material: peripheral blood mononuclear cells (PBMCs), taken at baseline. All receptors come from a human donor with classical Hodgkin lymphoma.

This clone has only one observation. This chain joins TRBV19 and TRBJ2-7; TRBD1 aligns across 9 bases. Germline assignment: CDR1 LNHDA and CDR2 SQIVND (reference sequence). The CDR3 length is 17 residues. With V trimmed by 7 bases and J by 5 bases, 18 bases remained unmatched. Here the CDR3 reads CASIAPLGGQGTDEQYF. The CDR3 DNA reads TGTGCCAGTATCGCACCCTTGGGGGGACAGGGAACCGACGAGCAGTACTTC.

The CDR3 region has the DNA TGTGCCAGCAGCTTTAAGGGTGGAGGGGCCCCACCCCTCCACTTT. Residues: CASSFKGGGAPPLHF. The chain carries TRBV5-6 and TRBJ1-6, with D possibly TRBD1 on 5 matching bases. Germline assignment: CDR1 SGHDT and CDR2 YYEEEE. This CDR3 is built from 15 residues. The ends were cut back, 2 bases at V and 11 bases at J, with 17 bases in the middle.

The chain has TRBV7-3 and TRBJ1-1, with no clear D. The germline V and J ends were trimmed by 2 bases and 6 bases, with 13 bases remaining between them. The CDR3 consists of 14 residues. Germline CDR1 and CDR2: SGHTA and FQGTGA. CDR3 in amino acids: CASSLVQPQAEAFF. The CDR3 region has the DNA TGTGCCAGCAGCTTAGTTCAGCCGCAGGCTGAAGCTTTCTTT.

The chain joins TRBV27 to TRBJ2-1; D gene uncertain. Germline V gives CDR1 MNHEY, CDR2 SMNVEV (reference sequence). Trimming took off 5 bases at V and 9 bases at J, with 17 bases between the two ends. CDR3 length equals 14 residues. The DNA of the CDR3 is TGTGCCAGCAGTCTGGCCACCCCGGGTGGTGAGCAGTTCTTC. Its translation: CASSLATPGGEQFF.

The genes are TRBV4-1 and TRBJ2-5; TRBD2 aligns across 8 bases. With V trimmed by 0 bases and J by 6 bases, 12 bases remained unmatched. Germline V lookup: CDR1 MGHRA, CDR2 YSYEKL. The CDR3 contains 17 residues. This CDR3 is CASSQEGPAGGVKTQYF. For the CDR3, the DNA is TGCGCCAGCAGCCAAGAGGGGCCAGCCGGGGGGGTGAAGACCCAGTACTTC.

This clone ranks as medium-sized. CDR3 sequence reads: CASSLEGYYGYTF. In nucleotides, the CDR3 is TGCGCCAGCAGCTTAGAAGGGTACTATGGCTACACCTTC. The chain couples TRBV5-1 to TRBJ1-2; D uncertain. Trimming cost V 2 bases and J 3 bases, with 8 bases left between them. Germline CDR1 and CDR2: SGHRS and YFSETQ. CDR3 length: 13 residues.

As concerns this clone: The junction departs from the called germline gene at one end, perhaps through a read error. This sequence joins TRBV2 and TRBJ1-1; D remains unclear. The germline gives CDR1 SNHLY, CDR2 FYNNEI. CDR3 length equals 15 residues. CDR3 coding DNA: TGTGCCAGCAGCGAAGACACCGGGAGGCGGACTGAAGCTTTCTTT. Translating it yields CASSEDTGRRTEAFF. The full variable domain, completed using reference TRBV2 and TRBJ1-1, is EPEVTQTPSHQVTQMGQEVILRCVPISNHLYFYWYRQILGQKVEFLVSFYNNEISEKSEIFDDQFSVERPDGSNFTLKIRSTKLEDSAMYFCASSEDTGRRTEAFFGQGTRLTVV.

The chain employs TRBV9 and TRBJ1-5; no definite D call. This CDR3 spans 14 amino acids. Germline lookup yields CDR1 SGDLS and CDR2 YYNGEE. Trimming removed 0 bases at V and 6 bases at J, with 10 bases between. CDR3 region: CASSVGGVGQPQHF. DNA of the CDR3: TGTGCCAGCAGCGTAGGCGGGGTAGGTCAGCCCCAGCATTTT.

The rearrangement uses TRBV5-1 and TRBJ2-2; D is unresolved. Trimming took off 5 bases at V and 0 bases at J, with 11 bases between the two ends. CDR3 length: 15 residues. The germline gives CDR1 SGHRS, CDR2 YFSETQ. The CDR3 DNA sequence: TGCGCCAGCAGTCGATCACTCACGAACACCGGGGAGCTGTTTTTT. As protein: CASSRSLTNTGELFF.

Relative to its sample, this clone is large. The chain has TRBV7-9 and TRBJ1-4; 7 bases align to TRBD1. Unmatched junction bases numbered 10, after V lost 5 bases and J lost 4 bases. The V gene's germline CDR1 is SEHNR and CDR2 FQNEAQ (reference sequence). The CDR3 is 16 amino acids. In nucleotides, the CDR3 is TGTGCCAGCAGCCAGTCCGGGACAGTTTTTAATGAAAAACTGTTTTTT. Protein product: CASSQSGTVFNEKLFF. Full variable domain (rest looked up from reference TRBV7-9 and TRBJ1-4): DTGVSQNPRHKITKRGQNVTFRCDPISEHNRLYWYRQTLGQGPEFLTYFQNEAQLEKSRLLSDRFSAERPKGSFSTLEIQRTEQGDSAMYLCASSQSGTVFNEKLFFGSGTQLSVL.

The chain couples TRBV28 to TRBJ2-1; the D gene could be TRBD1 or TRBD2 (5 bases each). V lost 3 bases and J 2 bases, leaving 20 bases between the germline ends. Germline loops: CDR1 MDHEN, CDR2 SYDVKM. The length of the CDR3 is 18 residues. CDR3 region: CASSFRVSGPTTYNEQFF. The CDR3 DNA is TGTGCCAGCAGTTTTAGGGTCTCGGGACCAACTACCTACAATGAGCAGTTCTTC.

By its share, this clone is medium-sized. CDR3 coding DNA: TGTGCCAGCAGCTTAGGCGGCAGGGGCAACGAGCAGTACTTC. Protein: CASSLGGRGNEQYF. This chain connects TRBV7-2 to TRBJ2-7; TRBD1 might be the D (6 bases). This CDR3 region has 14 residues. V was cut by 1 base and J by 5 bases, with 12 bases left in between. Germline V gives CDR1 SGHTA, CDR2 FQGNSA.

The rearrangement links TRBV5-5 to TRBJ1-1; 7 positions agree with TRBD1. The CDR3 is 14 amino acids. The V and J ends lost 3 bases and 6 bases, in that order; junction bases with no gene match: 8. Looked up from germline, CDR1 is SGHKS and CDR2 is YYEKEE (reference sequence). The CDR3 here is CASSYDRDRAEAFF. The CDR3 nucleotides are TGTGCCAGCAGCTATGACAGGGATCGCGCTGAAGCTTTCTTT. Full variable domain (remainder filled in from reference TRBV5-5 and TRBJ1-1): DAGVTQSPTHLIKTRGQQVTLRCSPISGHKSVSWYQQVLGQGPQFIFQYYEKEERGRGNFPDRFSARQFPNYSSELNVNALLLGDSALYLCASSYDRDRAEAFFGQGTRLTVV.

This sequence joins TRBV5-6 and TRBJ2-7; 7 bases map to TRBD1. This CDR3 region has 16 residues. Looked up from germline, CDR1 is SGHDT and CDR2 is YYEEEE. With V trimmed by 4 bases and J by 0 bases, 10 bases remained unmatched. This CDR3 reads CASSAYRQGPSYEQYF. The CDR3, as DNA: TGTGCCAGCAGCGCCTATAGACAGGGCCCCTCCTACGAGCAGTACTTC.

This chain uses TRBV4-2 with TRBJ2-1, with 14 bases fitting TRBD2. CDR1 is LGHNA and CDR2 is YNFKEQ in the germline V gene. The J segment lost 8 bases and the V segment lost 5 bases, leaving 8 bases of the junction unmatched. CDR3 length: 16 residues. The CDR3 loop reads CASSSRGLAGADEQFF. The CDR3 DNA reads TGTGCCAGCAGCTCCCGGGGACTAGCGGGAGCCGATGAGCAGTTCTTC.

This chain connects TRBV7-2 to TRBJ2-5, with 7 bases matching TRBD2. V dropped 3 bases and J dropped 5; count of bases not matched to a gene: 15. CDR3 length equals 17 residues. Germline V CDR1 and CDR2: SGHTA, FQGNSA. The CDR3 sequence is CASSLNSPGGVGETQYF. CDR3 in DNA: TGTGCCAGCAGCTTGAACTCACCGGGAGGAGTGGGGGAGACCCAGTACTTC.

The chain recombines TRBV19 with TRBJ2-3; D unresolved. The germline V gene has CDR1 LNHDA and CDR2 SQIVND (reference sequence). Trimming took off 9 bases at V and 4 bases at J, with 20 bases between the two ends. The CDR3 runs 15 residues. CDR3 protein: CASPVDGRCADTQYF. The CDR3 nucleotides are TGTGCCAGCCCGGTCGATGGGCGTTGCGCAGATACGCAGTATTTT. Full variable domain (missing parts from reference TRBV19 and TRBJ2-3): DGGITQSPKYLFRKEGQNVTLSCEQNLNHDAMYWYRQDPGQGLRLIYYSQIVNDFQKGDIAEGYSVSREKKESFPLTVTSAQKNPTAFYLCASPVDGRCADTQYFGPGTRLTVL.

This rearrangement joins TRBV18 to TRBJ1-2; maybe TRBD1 (6 bases). CDR3 length equals 15 residues. V lost 4 bases to trimming and J lost 8 bases, with 20 bases between them. Germline CDR1 is KGHSH and CDR2 is LQKENI. CDR3 region: CASSRQRDTPSGYTF. CDR3 sequence (DNA): TGTGCCAGCTCACGCCAGAGGGACACGCCATCGGGCTACACCTTC.

This chain links TRBV7-9 with TRBJ2-1; TRBD2 matches 7 bases. The V segment lost 4 bases and the J segment 4 bases; nucleotides outside the gene matches: 13. CDR3 size: 17 residues. In germline, CDR1 is SEHNR, CDR2 FQNEAQ (reference sequence). The CDR3 protein is CASSSSPGGRNYNEQFF. CDR3 in DNA: TGTGCCAGCAGCTCGAGCCCGGGAGGCCGGAATTACAATGAGCAGTTCTTC. Variable domain in full (rest from reference TRBV7-9 and TRBJ2-1): DTGVSQNPRHKITKRGQNVTFRCDPISEHNRLYWYRQTLGQGPEFLTYFQNEAQLEKSRLLSDRFSAERPKGSFSTLEIQRTEQGDSAMYLCASSSSPGGRNYNEQFFGPGTRLTVL.

By share, this clone ranks as large. J is TRBJ2-7 and V is TRBV13; 8 nucleotides align to TRBD1. The CDR3 sequence is 14 residues long. V shed 2 bases, J shed 3 bases, and the junction held 3 bases outside the gene matches. Germline V gene sequence: CDR1 PRHDT, CDR2 FYEKMQ (reference sequence). The CDR3 DNA reads TGTGCCAGCAGCTTAAGACAGGGGATCTACGAGCAGTACTTC. Translation: CASSLRQGIYEQYF.

This clone is termed hyperexpanded. The CDR3 spells CASSSLKYNEQFF. In nucleotides, the CDR3 is TGTGCCAGCAGCTCCCTGAAATACAATGAGCAGTTCTTC. The chain joins TRBV11-3 to TRBJ2-1; D not resolved. Per the germline V gene, CDR1 is SGHNT and CDR2 is YENEEA. The CDR3 covers 13 residues. V was clipped by 4 bases and J by 4 bases, with 8 bases between them.

Note on this clone: This CDR3 is also generated by other DNA sequences in the sample. The J gene is TRBJ2-7, the V gene TRBV4-1, with 10 bases lining up with TRBD1. V was pared by 2 bases and J by 6 bases, with 7 bases of the junction left unmatched. In germline, CDR1 is MGHRA, CDR2 YSYEKL. The CDR3 runs 15 residues. Here the CDR3 reads CASSQSGTGVSEQYF. The CDR3 DNA follows: TGCGCCAGCAGCCAATCCGGGACAGGGGTCTCCGAGCAGTACTTC.